The 24 T cell receptor beta chains listed next were all sequenced from one sample in a study of cytomegalovirus exposure and HLA in healthy donors. PCR used 60 Vbeta primers and 13 Jbeta primers. Method: immunoSEQ multiplex PCR; TCRdb's copy keeps in-frame clones and lacks some. The sample includes fewer than 90,000 clones, about 75% of them seen just once. The sample comprised PBMCs. The source of these receptors is a man younger than 45 in good health and CMV-seropositive.

This clone has a handful of counts. The chain links TRBV7-6 to TRBJ2-1; 11 bases match TRBD2. V was pared by 4 bases and J by 7 bases, with 9 bases of the junction left unmatched. This CDR3 has 16 residues. Germline V gene lookup returns CDR1 SGHVS and CDR2 FNYEAQ. CDR3 sequence reads: CASSSHAGTSGNEQFF. The CDR3 DNA sequence: TGTGCCAGCAGCTCGCACGCCGGGACTAGCGGAAATGAGCAGTTCTTC.

This chain uses TRBV2 with TRBJ1-4; D remains unclear. Germline CDR1 reads SNHLY; CDR2 reads FYNNEI. The V end lost 3 bases, the J end lost 8 bases, and 13 bases lay between the germline ends. The CDR3 extends over 14 amino acids. CDR3 bases: TGTGCCAGCAGTGATGGGCCTGGGCCCGAAAAACTGTTTTTT. Amino acid sequence: CASSDGPGPEKLFF.

The CDR3 loop is CAWSVLGNTIYF. The CDR3 coding sequence is TGTGCCTGGAGTGTACTTGGAAACACCATATATTTT. This chain connects TRBV30 to TRBJ1-3; D is ambiguous. Germline V gene data show CDR1 as GTSNPN and CDR2 as SVGIG (reference sequence). The length of the CDR3 is 12 residues. V was shortened by 0 bases and J by 3 bases, with 3 bases between the two germline ends.

Of note for this clone: Distinct nucleotide sequences in the sample also encode this CDR3. The rearrangement links TRBV2 to TRBJ1-2; D is possibly TRBD1 (5 bases). Per the germline V gene, CDR1 is SNHLY and CDR2 is FYNNEI. The CDR3 is made up of 13 amino acids. V was pared by 3 bases and J by 1 base, with 6 bases between. CDR3 in DNA: TGTGCCAGCAGTGAGGGGCGTAACTATGGCTACACCTTC. It yields the protein CASSEGRNYGYTF. The entire variable domain, with the rest obtained from reference TRBV2 and TRBJ1-2, is as follows: EPEVTQTPSHQVTQMGQEVILRCVPISNHLYFYWYRQILGQKVEFLVSFYNNEISEKSEIFDDQFSVERPDGSNFTLKIRSTKLEDSAMYFCASSEGRNYGYTFGSGTRLTVV.

Points on this clone: Other DNA sequences in this specimen translate into the identical CDR3. This chain links TRBV18 with TRBJ1-1; 9 bases fit TRBD1. V shed 4 bases and J 5 bases; nucleotides not matched to a gene: 8. Looked up from germline, CDR1 is KGHSH and CDR2 is LQKENI. CDR3 length: 15 amino acids. The CDR3 nucleotides read TGTGCCAGCTCACTGTGGGGACAGGGCGGGACTGAAGCTTTCTTT. This codes for CASSLWGQGGTEAFF.

V and J are TRBV6-5 and TRBJ2-7; 7 nucleotides match TRBD1. Germline CDR1 and CDR2: MNHEY and SVGAGI. This CDR3 region has 14 residues. V shed 6 bases and J 3 bases; nucleotides not matched to a gene: 8. This CDR3 reads CASSSGTAIYEQYF. The CDR3 nucleotides are TGTGCCAGCAGCTCCGGGACAGCCATCTACGAGCAGTACTTC.

V usage is TRBV5-1 and J usage is TRBJ2-2; a possible D gene is TRBD1 (6 bases). The CDR3 spans 21 residues. The V end was cut by 1 base, the J end by 3 bases, with 28 bases between. Germline-derived CDR1 and CDR2 are SGHRS and YFSETQ. CDR3 sequence reads: CASSLPVGWGHPRSHTGELFF. The DNA for the CDR3 is TGCGCCAGCAGCTTGCCAGTAGGGTGGGGACATCCCCGGTCGCACACCGGGGAGCTGTTTTTT. Full variable domain (missing parts from reference TRBV5-1 and TRBJ2-2): KAGVTQTPRYLIKTRGQQVTLSCSPISGHRSVSWYQQTPGQGLQFLFEYFSETQRNKGNFPGRFSGRQFSNSRSEMNVSTLELGDSALYLCASSLPVGWGHPRSHTGELFFGEGSRLTVL.

The gene calls are TRBV30 and TRBJ2-2, with D possibly being TRBD1 (5 bases). The CDR3 totals 13 residues. The V end was cut by 3 bases, the J end by 5 bases, with 10 bases between. Per germline, CDR1 GTSNPN and CDR2 SVGIG (reference sequence). CDR3 nucleotide sequence: TGTGCCTGGAGCGAGACAGTGACCGGGGAGCTGTTTTTT. Translating it yields CAWSETVTGELFF.

The chain carries TRBV5-4 and TRBJ2-5, with 13 bases aligning to TRBD2. Trimming removed 6 bases from V and 4 bases from J; junction bases left unmatched: 3. Per the germline V gene, CDR1 is SGHNT and CDR2 is YYREEE (reference sequence). The CDR3 length is 14 residues. The CDR3 region is CASKLAGGPETQYF. The DNA of the CDR3 is TGTGCCAGCAAACTAGCGGGGGGGCCAGAGACCCAGTACTTC.

The chain has TRBV15 and TRBJ2-7; 9 bases align to TRBD1. The CDR3 runs 15 residues. The germline V gene has CDR1 LNHNV and CDR2 YYDKDF (reference sequence). With V trimmed by 3 bases and J by 3 bases, 6 bases remained unmatched. The CDR3 bases are TGTGCCACCAGCAGGCCTGGGACAGGGAACTACGAGCAGTACTTC. It specifies CATSRPGTGNYEQYF.

V usage is TRBV7-9 and J usage is TRBJ1-2; TRBD1 aligns across 10 bases. Germline trimming cut 0 bases from V and 2 bases from J; bases unmatched to any gene: 3. CDR1 and CDR2 from the germline V gene are SEHNR and FQNEAQ (reference sequence). CDR3 length: 16 residues. CDR3 DNA: TGTGCCAGCAGCTTAGCAGGGACAGGGGCGAACTATGGCTACACCTTC. This gives the protein CASSLAGTGANYGYTF.

J is TRBJ1-3 and V is TRBV9; no clear D gene. The germline gives CDR1 SGDLS, CDR2 YYNGEE. The length of the CDR3 is 15 residues. Trimming removed 2 bases from V and 3 bases from J, with 12 bases in between. The CDR3 DNA reads as TGTGCCAGCAGCGTCGACAATACGGATGGAAACACCATATATTTT. It specifies CASSVDNTDGNTIYF. The complete variable domain, with remaining parts taken from reference TRBV9 and TRBJ1-3, reads DSGVTQTPKHLITATGQRVTLRCSPRSGDLSVYWYQQSLDQGLQFLIQYYNGEERAKGNILERFSAQQFPDLHSELNLSSLELGDSALYFCASSVDNTDGNTIYFGEGSWLTVV.

The J gene is TRBJ2-1, the V gene TRBV5-6; 8 bases fit TRBD1. The trim removed 4 bases at V and 5 bases at J, leaving 5 bases unmatched. This CDR3 comprises 14 residues. The germline gives CDR1 SGHDT, CDR2 YYEEEE. CDR3 amino acids: CASSGGQGHNEQFF. The CDR3, as DNA: TGTGCCAGCAGCGGAGGACAGGGCCACAATGAGCAGTTCTTC.

The chain recombines TRBV27 with TRBJ1-1; D not certain. V lost 0 bases and J 9 bases, leaving 11 bases between the germline ends. From germline, CDR1 is MNHEY and CDR2 SMNVEV (reference sequence). The CDR3 has 13 residues. The CDR3 sequence is CASSLSAGRQAFF. The CDR3 DNA follows: TGTGCCAGCAGTTTATCTGCGGGCAGGCAAGCTTTCTTT.

V gene TRBV27 combines with J gene TRBJ2-1, with a tentative D call TRBD2 (7 bases). CDR3 length: 15 amino acids. Trimming took off 6 bases at V and 6 bases at J, with 18 bases between the two ends. Germline V gene sequence: CDR1 MNHEY, CDR2 SMNVEV (reference sequence). CDR3 sequence: CASSPGWGGLNEQFF. The CDR3 region has the DNA TGTGCCAGCAGCCCAGGGTGGGGGGGCCTCAATGAGCAGTTCTTC.

In this sample, this clone turned up once. The J gene is TRBJ2-7, the V gene TRBV30; 10 bases match TRBD2. CDR1 is GTSNPN and CDR2 is SVGIG in the germline V gene (reference sequence). V was pared by 0 bases and J by 5 bases, with 4 bases of the junction left unmatched. The CDR3 runs to 14 residues. CDR3 residues: CAWSVAGGPNEQYF. Here the CDR3 DNA reads TGTGCCTGGAGTGTAGCGGGGGGGCCTAACGAGCAGTACTTC.

This clone was observed a handful of times. The V call is TRBV7-8, the J call TRBJ2-1, with 14 bases lining up with TRBD2. Germline CDR1 reads SGHVS; CDR2 reads FQNEAQ. The CDR3 runs to 17 residues. V gave up 5 bases and J gave up 5 bases; unmatched junction bases: 8. CDR3 loop: CASSLSTSGGANNEQFF. For the CDR3, the DNA is TGTGCCAGCAGCCTATCGACTAGCGGGGGGGCGAACAATGAGCAGTTCTTC.

The rearrangement joins TRBV27 to TRBJ1-2, with D uncertain. This CDR3 is built from 14 residues. Germline V gene sequence: CDR1 MNHEY, CDR2 SMNVEV (reference sequence). V lost 7 bases and J 2 bases, leaving 14 bases between the germline ends. CDR3 nucleotides: TGTGCCAGCAAGTTAGCTTCCCTCAACTATGGCTACACCTTC. Its translation: CASKLASLNYGYTF.

This clone was detected only a few times. The V and J genes are TRBV10-3 and TRBJ1-6, with D possibly being TRBD1 (5 bases). Germline V gene data show CDR1 as ENHRY and CDR2 as SYGVKD. V was shortened by 3 bases and J by 7 bases, with 16 bases between the two germline ends. This CDR3 contains 16 residues. This chain's CDR3 is CAISDSPGKQNSPLHF. CDR3 bases: TGTGCCATCAGTGATTCCCCAGGGAAACAAAATTCACCCCTCCACTTT.

CDR3 amino acids: CASSVDGLAQYNEQFF. The CDR3 DNA sequence: TGTGCCAGCAGCGTAGATGGACTAGCTCAATACAATGAGCAGTTCTTC. The chain has TRBV9 and TRBJ2-1, with 8 nucleotides matching TRBD2. Germline loops: CDR1 SGDLS, CDR2 YYNGEE. The length of the CDR3 is 16 residues. The trim removed 0 bases at V and 4 bases at J, leaving 6 bases unmatched.

This clone is medium-sized by share. Different DNA sequences within this sample yield the same CDR3. J is TRBJ1-6 and V is TRBV6-1; 8 bases align to TRBD1. The CDR3 is 14 residues long. Germline V gene data show CDR1 as MNHNS and CDR2 as SASEGT. V gave up 8 bases and J gave up 7 bases; unmatched junction bases: 7. The CDR3 sequence: CASSATGENSPLHF. The CDR3 DNA follows: TGTGCCAGCTCAGCGACAGGGGAGAATTCACCCCTCCACTTT.

The rearrangement links TRBV2 to TRBJ2-2; perhaps TRBD2 as D (6 bases). From germline, CDR1 is SNHLY and CDR2 FYNNEI. V was clipped by 5 bases and J by 5 bases, with 18 bases between them. This CDR3 contains 16 residues. CDR3 DNA: TGTGCCAGCAGTCTGTCGAGGAGGGATATAACCGGGGAGCTGTTTTTT. Residues: CASSLSRRDITGELFF. Combining the CDR3 with reference TRBV2 and TRBJ2-2 gives the whole variable domain EPEVTQTPSHQVTQMGQEVILRCVPISNHLYFYWYRQILGQKVEFLVSFYNNEISEKSEIFDDQFSVERPDGSNFTLKIRSTKLEDSAMYFCASSLSRRDITGELFFGEGSRLTVL.

This clone was seen a handful of times. This chain's CDR3 is CASSEPPGQGSGEQFF. In DNA form, the CDR3 reads TGTGCCAGCAGTGAGCCCCCGGGACAGGGATCGGGCGAGCAGTTCTTC. The genes are TRBV6-1 and TRBJ2-1; 9 bases are a match to TRBD1. Trimming took 3 bases from V and 10 from J; bases not matched to a gene: 13. This CDR3 has 16 residues. Germline loops: CDR1 MNHNS, CDR2 SASEGT.

J is TRBJ2-1 and V is TRBV19; 9 bases agree with TRBD2. CDR3 length: 15 residues. Germline trimming cut 1 base from V and 8 bases from J; bases unmatched to any gene: 6. Germline loops: CDR1 LNHDA, CDR2 SQIVND (reference sequence). The CDR3 sequence is CASSIGSGGFYEQFF. CDR3 sequence (DNA): TGTGCCAGTAGTATAGGTAGCGGGGGTTTCTATGAGCAGTTCTTC. Complete variable domain (other parts from reference TRBV19 and TRBJ2-1): DGGITQSPKYLFRKEGQNVTLSCEQNLNHDAMYWYRQDPGQGLRLIYYSQIVNDFQKGDIAEGYSVSREKKESFPLTVTSAQKNPTAFYLCASSIGSGGFYEQFFGPGTRLTVL.